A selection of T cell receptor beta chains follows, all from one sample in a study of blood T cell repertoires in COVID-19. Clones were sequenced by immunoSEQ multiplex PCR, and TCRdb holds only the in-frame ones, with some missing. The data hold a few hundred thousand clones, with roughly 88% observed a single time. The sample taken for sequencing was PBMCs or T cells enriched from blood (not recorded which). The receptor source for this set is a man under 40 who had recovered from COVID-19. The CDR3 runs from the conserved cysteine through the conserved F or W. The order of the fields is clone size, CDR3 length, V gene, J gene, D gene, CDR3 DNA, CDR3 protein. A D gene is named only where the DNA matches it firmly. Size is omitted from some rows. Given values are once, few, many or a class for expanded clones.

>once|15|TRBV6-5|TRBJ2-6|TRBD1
TGTGCCAGCAGTTGGGGACAGGGAATGAACAACGTCCTGACTTTC
CASSWGQGMNNVLTF
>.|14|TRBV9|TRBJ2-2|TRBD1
TGTGCCAGCAGCGTCAGGGGGCTTTCCGGGGAGCTGTTTTTT
CASSVRGLSGELFF
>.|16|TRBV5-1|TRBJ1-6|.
TGCGCCAGCAGCACGAGGACACAAGGGGCTAATTCACCCCTCCACTTT
CASSTRTQGANSPLHF
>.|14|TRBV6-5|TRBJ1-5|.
TGTGCCAGCAGTTTTGGGGGCTTAGGTCAGCCCCAGCATTTT
CASSFGGLGQPQHF
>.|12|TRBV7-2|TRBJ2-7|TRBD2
TGTGCCAGCAGCTTAGGGGAGGGCGAGCAGTACTTC
CASSLGEGEQYF
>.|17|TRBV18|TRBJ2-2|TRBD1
TGTGCCAGCTCACCACCACAGGGGGCAAATCGTGCCGGGGAGCTGTTTTTT
CASSPPQGANRAGELFF
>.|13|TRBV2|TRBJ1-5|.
TGTGCCAGCAGTGATCCAGGGGAGTTGCCCCAGCATTTT
CASSDPGELPQHF
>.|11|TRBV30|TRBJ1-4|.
TGTGCCTGGAGTTCAAATGAAAAACTGTTTTTT
CAWSSNEKLFF
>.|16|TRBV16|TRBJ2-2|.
TGTGCCAGCAGCCAATCTGGGGCTAGCGTCACCGGGGAGCTGTTTTTT
CASSQSGASVTGELFF
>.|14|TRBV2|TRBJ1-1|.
TGTGCCAGCATACAAGGGGACTGGGGCACTGAAGCTTTCTTT
CASIQGDWGTEAFF
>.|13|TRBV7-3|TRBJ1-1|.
TGTGCCAGTGGGGCCGGGCTAAACACTGAAGCTTTCTTT
CASGAGLNTEAFF
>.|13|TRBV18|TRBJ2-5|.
TGTGCCAGCTCACGGGAGACCCAAGAGACCCAGTACTTC
CASSRETQETQYF
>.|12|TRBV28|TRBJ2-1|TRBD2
TGTGCCAGCGCTTGGGGGGGATTCGAGCAGTTCTTC
CASAWGGFEQFF
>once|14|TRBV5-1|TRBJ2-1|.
TGCGCCAGCAGCTTCCTAGGATCCTACAATGAGCAGTTCTTC
CASSFLGSYNEQFF
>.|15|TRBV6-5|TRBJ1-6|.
TGTGCCAGCAGTTACTCGTTACAGAATAATTCACCCCTCCACTTT
CASSYSLQNNSPLHF
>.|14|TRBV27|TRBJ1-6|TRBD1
TGTGCCAGCAGCCCAGACAGGGTCGGATCACCCCTCCACTTT
CASSPDRVGSPLHF
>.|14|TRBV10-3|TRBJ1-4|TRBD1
TGTGCCATCAGTGCGACAGGGCTTAATGAAAAACTGTTTTTT
CAISATGLNEKLFF
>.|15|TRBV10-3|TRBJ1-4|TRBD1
TGTGCCACCACCGGGACAGGGGCAACTAATGAAAAACTGTTTTTT
CATTGTGATNEKLFF
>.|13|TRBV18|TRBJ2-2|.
TGTGCCAGCTCACTCCAACGGGCCGGGGAGCTGTTTTTT
CASSLQRAGELFF
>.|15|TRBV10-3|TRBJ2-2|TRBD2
TGTGCCATCAGCGACACGGGGGGGTGGACCGGGGAGCTGTTTTTT
CAISDTGGWTGELFF
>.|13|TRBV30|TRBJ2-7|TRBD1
TGTGCCTGGAGTTCTCAGGGGGCAGTCGAGCAGTACTTC
CAWSSQGAVEQYF
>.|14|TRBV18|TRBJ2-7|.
TGTGCCAGCTCACCACGCAGGGATAACTACGAGCAGTACTTC
CASSPRRDNYEQYF
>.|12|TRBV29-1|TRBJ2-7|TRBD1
TGCAGCGTGTGGGACAGATCCTACGAGCAGTACTTC
CSVWDRSYEQYF
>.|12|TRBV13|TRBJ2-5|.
TGTGCCAGCAGCTTAGGCCTCGGGACCCAGTACTTC
CASSLGLGTQYF
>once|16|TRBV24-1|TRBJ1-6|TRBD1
TGTGCCACCAGTGATTCCCGGACAGGGGCGAGTTCACCCCTCCACTTT
CATSDSRTGASSPLHF
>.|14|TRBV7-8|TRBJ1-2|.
TGTGCCAGCAGCTTAGTGGGGAGTGGCTATGGCTACACCTTC
CASSLVGSGYGYTF
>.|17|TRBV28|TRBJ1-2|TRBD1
TGTGCCAGCAGTTCGGACAGGGCCTTTCTCCTTCGCTATGGCTACACCTTC
CASSSDRAFLLRYGYTF
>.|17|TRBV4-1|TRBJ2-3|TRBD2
TGCGCCAGCAGCCAAGATTGGCAGCGGGGGGGCGGAGATACGCAGTATTTT
CASSQDWQRGGGDTQYF
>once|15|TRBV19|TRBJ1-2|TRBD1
TGTGCCAGTAGTATCGGGGACAGGGGTTCGTATGGCTACACCTTC
CASSIGDRGSYGYTF
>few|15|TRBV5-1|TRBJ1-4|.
TGCGCCAGCAGCTCCCGGACAGCAACTAATGAAAAACTGTTTTTT
CASSSRTATNEKLFF
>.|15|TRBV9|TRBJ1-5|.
TGTGCCAGCAGCGCACAGGAATGGAGCAATCAGCCCCAGCATTTT
CASSAQEWSNQPQHF
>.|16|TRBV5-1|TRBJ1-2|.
TGCGCCAGCAGCTTAGAGCGGACGGGGGGATTGTCGAGCTACACCTTC
CASSLERTGGLSSYTF
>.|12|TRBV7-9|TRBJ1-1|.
TGTGCCAGCAGCTTAGATGACATAGAGGCTTTCTTT
CASSLDDIEAFF
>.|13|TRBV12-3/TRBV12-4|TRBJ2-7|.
TGTGCCAGCACCTCGCGGGACAGCTACGAGCAGTACTTC
CASTSRDSYEQYF
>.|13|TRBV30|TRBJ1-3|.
TGTGCCTGGATTCGAGAGGGCGGAAACACCATATATTTT
CAWIREGGNTIYF
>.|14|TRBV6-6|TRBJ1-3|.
TGTGCCAGCAGTTATGGAGACAGGGGAAACACCATATATTTT
CASSYGDRGNTIYF
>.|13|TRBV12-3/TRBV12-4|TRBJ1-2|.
TGTGCCAGCAGTTTCTTCGAGGGTCCGGGAGCGACCTTC
CASSFFEGPGATF
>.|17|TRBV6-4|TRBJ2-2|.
TGTGCCACTACAGGGCACCAACAGGAAAAAACCATCAGGGAGCTGTTTTTT
CATTGHQQEKTIRELFF
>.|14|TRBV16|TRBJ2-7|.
TGTGCCAGCAGCCAATCGAATCCCAGCTACGAGCAGTACTTC
CASSQSNPSYEQYF
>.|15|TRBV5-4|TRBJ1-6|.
TGTGCCAGCAGCTTGATGACAGACTATAATTCACCCCTCCACTTT
CASSLMTDYNSPLHF